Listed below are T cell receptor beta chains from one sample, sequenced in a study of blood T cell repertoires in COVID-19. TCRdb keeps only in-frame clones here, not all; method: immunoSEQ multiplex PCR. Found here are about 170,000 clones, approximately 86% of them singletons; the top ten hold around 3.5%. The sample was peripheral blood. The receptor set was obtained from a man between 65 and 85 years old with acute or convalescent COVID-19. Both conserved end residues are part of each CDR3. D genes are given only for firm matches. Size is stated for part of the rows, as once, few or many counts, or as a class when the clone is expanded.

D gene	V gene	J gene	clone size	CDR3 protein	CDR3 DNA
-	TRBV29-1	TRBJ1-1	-	CSVLPPGANTEAFF	TGCAGCGTATTACCGCCAGGGGCCAACACTGAAGCTTTCTTT
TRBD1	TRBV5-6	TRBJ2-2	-	CASSLRGRTGELFF	TGTGCCAGCAGCTTGAGGGGGCGAACCGGGGAGCTGTTTTTT
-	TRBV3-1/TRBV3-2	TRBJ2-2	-	CASSQGSGVGELFF	TGTGCCAGCAGCCAAGGGTCCGGGGTCGGGGAGCTGTTTTTT
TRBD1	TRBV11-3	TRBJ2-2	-	CASSLNRGAGELFF	TGTGCCAGCAGCTTAAACAGGGGGGCCGGGGAGCTGTTTTTT
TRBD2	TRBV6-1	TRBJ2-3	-	CASSEADLAGQYF	TGTGCCAGCAGTGAGGCGGACCTAGCGGGGCAGTATTTT
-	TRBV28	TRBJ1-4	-	CASRGDPTNEKLFF	TGTGCCAGCCGGGGGGATCCAACTAATGAAAAACTGTTTTTT
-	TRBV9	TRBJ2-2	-	CASRGWDTGELFF	TGTGCCAGCAGGGGCTGGGACACCGGGGAGCTGTTTTTT
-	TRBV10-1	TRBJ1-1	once	CASSQGYTEAFF	TGCGCCAGCAGCCAGGGGTATACTGAAGCTTTCTTT
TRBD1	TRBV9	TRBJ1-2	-	CASSVEQGGDYGYTF	TGTGCCAGCAGCGTAGAACAGGGGGGGGACTATGGCTACACCTTC
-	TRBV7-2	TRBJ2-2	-	CASSSQQGAGELFF	TGTGCCAGCAGCTCACAACAGGGTGCCGGGGAGCTGTTTTTT
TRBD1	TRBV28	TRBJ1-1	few	CASSRPGQGETEAFF	TGTGCCAGCAGCCGTCCGGGACAGGGGGAGACTGAAGCTTTCTTT
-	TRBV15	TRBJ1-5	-	CATSREMATGDQPQHF	TGTGCCACCAGCAGAGAAATGGCCACAGGTGATCAGCCCCAGCATTTT
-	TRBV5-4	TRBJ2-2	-	CASSGGERRGTGELFF	TGTGCCAGCAGCGGTGGGGAGCGGCGAGGCACCGGGGAGCTGTTTTTT
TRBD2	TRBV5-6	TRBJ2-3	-	CASSGSGVSTDTQYF	TGTGCCAGCAGCGGGAGCGGGGTAAGCACAGATACGCAGTATTTT
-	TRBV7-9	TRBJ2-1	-	CASSASYNEQFF	TGTGCCAGCAGCGCGTCCTACAATGAGCAGTTCTTC
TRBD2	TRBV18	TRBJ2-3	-	CASSPLAESDTQYF	TGTGCCAGCTCACCCCTAGCGGAGTCAGATACGCAGTATTTT
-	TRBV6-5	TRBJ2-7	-	CASEPPGMREQYF	TGTGCCAGCGAACCCCCGGGGATGCGCGAGCAGTACTTC
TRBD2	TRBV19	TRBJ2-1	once	CASSPSIAGGSNEQFF	TGTGCCAGTAGTCCTTCTATAGCGGGAGGAAGCAATGAGCAGTTCTTC
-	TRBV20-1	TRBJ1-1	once	CSASGSGTEAFF	TGCAGTGCTAGTGGCTCGGGAACTGAAGCTTTCTTT
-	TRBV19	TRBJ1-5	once	CASSIAGSSNQPQHF	TGTGCCAGTAGTATAGCAGGTTCTAGCAATCAGCCCCAGCATTTT
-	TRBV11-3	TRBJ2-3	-	CASSLAQTDTQYF	TGTGCCAGCAGCTTAGCGCAGACAGATACGCAGTATTTT
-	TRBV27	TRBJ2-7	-	CASSLKFQGYEQYF	TGTGCCAGCAGTTTAAAGTTCCAGGGTTACGAGCAGTACTTC
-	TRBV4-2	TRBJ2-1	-	CASSQPDRFPYNEQFF	TGTGCCAGCAGCCAACCCGACAGGTTCCCCTACAATGAGCAGTTCTTC
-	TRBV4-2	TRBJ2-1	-	CASSQDAGEVEQFF	TGTGCCAGCAGCCAAGATGCCGGGGAGGTTGAGCAGTTCTTC
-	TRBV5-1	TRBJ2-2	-	CASSSTGLSNTGELFF	TGCGCCAGCAGCTCAACAGGTCTCTCGAACACCGGGGAGCTGTTTTTT
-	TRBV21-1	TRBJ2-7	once	CASSKASVEAYEQYF	TGTGCCAGCAGCAAAGCTTCCGTGGAGGCTTACGAGCAGTACTTC
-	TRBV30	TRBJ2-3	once	CAWSVPNTDTQYF	TGTGCCTGGAGTGTTCCTAACACAGATACGCAGTATTTT
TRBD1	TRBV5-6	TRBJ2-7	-	CASRAGGHSEQYF	TGTGCCAGCAGGGCAGGGGGTCACTCCGAGCAGTACTTC
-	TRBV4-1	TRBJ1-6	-	CASSRGSSSYNSPLHF	TGCGCCAGCAGCCGTGGTTCTAGCTCCTATAATTCACCCCTCCACTTT
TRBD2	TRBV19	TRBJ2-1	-	CASTSGVSYNEQFF	TGTGCCAGCACTAGCGGGGTATCCTACAATGAGCAGTTCTTC
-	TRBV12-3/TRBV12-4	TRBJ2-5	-	CASSLTAQETQYF	TGTGCCAGCAGTTTAACAGCACAAGAGACCCAGTACTTC
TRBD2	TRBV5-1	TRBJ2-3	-	CASSLGTSGYQDTQYF	TGCGCCAGCAGCCTCGGGACTAGCGGTTACCAAGATACGCAGTATTTT
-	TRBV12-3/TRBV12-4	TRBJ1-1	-	CASRRTVGTEAFF	TGTGCCAGCAGGAGGACAGTAGGCACTGAAGCTTTCTTT
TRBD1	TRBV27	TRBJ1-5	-	CASSRQGDQPQHF	TGTGCCAGCAGCAGGCAGGGGGATCAGCCCCAGCATTTT
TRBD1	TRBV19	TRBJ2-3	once	CASSTRQGTDTQYF	TGTGCCAGTAGTACTCGACAGGGAACAGATACGCAGTATTTT